This passage covers 11 T cell receptor beta chains from one sample sequenced in a study of PD-1 blockade in classical Hodgkin lymphoma. Every single patient, without exception, relapsed after autologous stem cell transplantation, and brentuximab vedotin exposure varied. TCRdb's table, derived via immunoSEQ multiplex PCR, lists solely in-frame clones and lacks some. The repertoire holds 45,000 to 55,000 clones, with about 84% as singletons. The sequencing here drew on peripheral blood mononuclear cells (PBMCs), taken at baseline. The receptors here all came from a human donor with classical Hodgkin lymphoma.

The chain links TRBV6-6 to TRBJ1-1; possibly TRBD1 for D (5 bases). Germline lookup yields CDR1 MNHNY and CDR2 SVGAGI (reference sequence). The germline V and J ends were trimmed by 4 bases and 5 bases, with 11 bases remaining between them. The CDR3 loop spans 13 amino acids. In nucleotides, the CDR3 is TGTGCCAGCAGTTCCAGACAGTTTACTGAAGCTTTCTTT. It specifies CASSSRQFTEAFF.

Remarks on this clone: Its ends do not fully match the called genes, so a read error is possible. Other DNA sequences in the sample encode the same CDR3. The chain combines TRBV5-6 with TRBJ1-1; TRBD1 aligns across 8 bases. CDR3 length: 13 amino acids. CDR1 SGHDT and CDR2 YYEEEE come from the germline V gene. CDR3 DNA sequence: TGTGCTAGCAGCTGGAACAGGGGGACTGAAGCTTTCTTT. Translation gives CASSWNRGTEAFF.

The chain couples TRBV6-4 to TRBJ2-2; D is unclear. The CDR3 is made up of 14 amino acids. Germline lookup yields CDR1 MRHNA and CDR2 SNTAGT. V lost 8 bases and J lost 0, with 10 bases in between. CDR3 sequence (DNA): TGTGCCAGCGGTGCCTCAGCGAACACCGGGGAGCTGTTTTTT. This translates into CASGASANTGELFF.

This clone is a singleton in its sample. The CDR3 region is CASSPQPDSPLHF. DNA of the CDR3: TGTGCCAGCAGCCCACAGCCAGATTCACCCCTCCACTTT. The chain carries TRBV7-6 and TRBJ1-6; D remains ambiguous. V was cut by 5 bases and J by 8 bases, with 10 bases left in between. In germline, CDR1 is SGHVS, CDR2 FNYEAQ. CDR3 length: 13 residues.

The rearrangement uses TRBV2 and TRBJ2-3; 7 nucleotides match TRBD2. CDR1 and CDR2 (germline): SNHLY, FYNNEI. V was clipped by 7 bases and J by 3 bases; unmatched bases: 13. This CDR3 has 16 amino acids. The DNA for the CDR3 is TGTGCCAGCAACCCAATAGCGGGTCCCGGGACAGATACGCAGTATTTT. Protein sequence: CASNPIAGPGTDTQYF.

This clone was counted a few times. The chain combines TRBV18 with TRBJ1-1, with D perhaps TRBD1 (5 bases). The CDR3 runs 14 residues. Per the germline V gene, CDR1 is KGHSH and CDR2 is LQKENI. The germline V and J ends were trimmed by 1 base and 4 bases, with 10 bases remaining between them. CDR3 coding DNA: TGTGCCAGCTCACCACAGGGACCGGGCACTGAAGCTTTCTTT. This codes for CASSPQGPGTEAFF.

The chain combines TRBV7-9 with TRBJ1-4; 8 bases map to TRBD1. The junction had 2 bases not matched to a gene; V was cut back by 2 bases and J by 6 bases. The CDR3 length is 14 residues. Germline CDR1 SEHNR, CDR2 FQNEAQ (reference sequence). The CDR3 sequence: CASSLQGADEKLFF. The CDR3, as DNA: TGTGCCAGCAGCTTACAGGGGGCTGATGAAAAACTGTTTTTT. The complete variable domain, with remaining parts taken from reference TRBV7-9 and TRBJ1-4, reads DTGVSQNPRHKITKRGQNVTFRCDPISEHNRLYWYRQTLGQGPEFLTYFQNEAQLEKSRLLSDRFSAERPKGSFSTLEIQRTEQGDSAMYLCASSLQGADEKLFFGSGTQLSVL.

This chain connects TRBV6-6 to TRBJ1-1, with D hard to call. In germline, CDR1 is MNHNY, CDR2 SVGAGI (reference sequence). The CDR3 is made up of 13 amino acids. V lost 8 bases to trimming and J lost 1 base, with 11 bases between them. DNA of the CDR3: TGTGCCAGCGGGTTAGAGAAGAACACTGAAGCTTTCTTT. It encodes CASGLEKNTEAFF.

The CDR3 here is CASSLGAFTDTQYF. In DNA, the CDR3 is TGTGCCAGCAGCTTAGGAGCCTTCACAGATACGCAGTATTTT. The rearrangement joins TRBV7-2 to TRBJ2-3, with D unclear. Germline CDR1 reads SGHTA; CDR2 reads FQGNSA. Trimming shortened V by 1 base and J by 2 bases, and 7 bases separated the two germline ends. This CDR3 has 14 amino acids.

The genes are TRBV18 and TRBJ1-4, with D unclear. The CDR3 has 18 residues. The germline CDR1 and CDR2 sequences are KGHSH and LQKENI. Trimming took off 3 bases at V and 2 bases at J, with 19 bases between the two ends. CDR3: CASSPTAIGLRTNEKLFF. As DNA, the CDR3 is TGTGCCAGCTCACCGACCGCGATAGGCCTTAGGACTAATGAAAAACTGTTTTTT.

The chain recombines TRBV30 with TRBJ2-3, with TRBD2 identical over 16 bases. In germline, CDR1 is GTSNPN, CDR2 SVGIG (reference sequence). V shed 2 bases and J 3 bases; nucleotides not matched to a gene: 5. The CDR3 is 17 amino acids. The CDR3 reads CAWSLGLAGGLTDTQYF. DNA of the CDR3: TGTGCCTGGAGTCTGGGACTAGCGGGAGGGTTGACAGATACGCAGTATTTT.